This TCR beta chain was retrieved from a study of cytomegalovirus exposure and HLA in healthy donors. Study information: Inside one of the first data releases sat some 85 million unique TCRs taken from HLA-typed donors. Study-wide results and caveats: TCR beta chains numbering some 150 were designated cytomegalovirus-associated. With DRB1 most and HLA-C fewest, TCR association rates differed between HLA loci in a later analysis.

The PCR ran on 60 Vbeta and 13 Jbeta primers. Methods used by the authors: Later work found roughly 80 million unique TCR beta chains, with 9.5 million to 14 million shared. Repertoires were generated with immunoSEQ multiplex PCR, while TCRdb's copy carries only in-frame clones and drops some. That table is the source of V, J and clone size, and D and trimming were worked out from the DNA. The data contain roughly 180,000 clones, 80% to 85% of them seen just once; the ten biggest clones take up 1.2%. This CDR3 has 13 amino acids. Trimming cost V 7 bases and J 0 bases, with 10 bases left between them. Germline V gene lookup returns CDR1 GTSNPN and CDR2 SVGIG (reference sequence). On this clone itself: Antigen specificity is unknown.

The rearrangement joins TRBV30 to TRBJ2-1, with D possibly being TRBD2 (6 bases). This TCR derives from a boy between 2 and 10 years old in good health and CMV-seronegative. Sequenced input: PBMCs. Here the CDR3 reads CASGGSSYNEQFF. The DNA for the CDR3 is TGTGCCTCCGGGGGAAGCTCCTACAATGAGCAGTTCTTC.